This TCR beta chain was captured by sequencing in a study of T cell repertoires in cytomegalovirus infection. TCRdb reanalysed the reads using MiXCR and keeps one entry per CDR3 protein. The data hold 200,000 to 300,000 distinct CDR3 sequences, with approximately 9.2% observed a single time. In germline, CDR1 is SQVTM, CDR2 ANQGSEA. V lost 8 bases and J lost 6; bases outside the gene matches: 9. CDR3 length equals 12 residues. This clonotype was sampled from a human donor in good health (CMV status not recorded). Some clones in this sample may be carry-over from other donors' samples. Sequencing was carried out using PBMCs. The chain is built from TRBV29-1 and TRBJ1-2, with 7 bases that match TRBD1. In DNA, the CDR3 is TGCAGCATTTCGGGCAGGGGGGATGGCTACACCTTC. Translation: CSISGRGDGYTF.